The 25 T cell receptor beta chains reported below all come from one sample, sequenced in a study of cytomegalovirus exposure and HLA in healthy donors. The primer mix had 60 Vbeta and 13 Jbeta primers. Method: immunoSEQ multiplex PCR; TCRdb's copy keeps in-frame clones and lacks some. The sample lists about 69,000 clones; 70% to 80% were seen once. Sequenced input: PBMCs. These receptors were taken from a young man in good health and CMV-seronegative.

The chain couples TRBV7-9 to TRBJ2-2; D is perhaps TRBD1 (6 bases). The germline gives CDR1 SEHNR, CDR2 FQNEAQ (reference sequence). With 5 bases removed from V and 5 bases from J, the gap between germline ends came to 21 bases. The CDR3 totals 17 residues. CDR3 in amino acids: CASSRHVDRRSTGELFF. CDR3 nucleotides: TGTGCCAGCAGCCGACACGTCGACAGGCGGTCAACCGGGGAGCTGTTTTTT.

This chain connects TRBV11-2 to TRBJ2-2; D may be TRBD1 (6 bases). Germline values: CDR1 SGHAT, CDR2 FQNNGV. Trimming stripped 5 bases from V and 1 base from J, with 20 bases between. The CDR3 length is 18 residues. CDR3 nucleotides: TGTGCCAGCAGCGTTAGGGGACGTCGGACAGTGAACACCGGGGAGCTGTTTTTT. Residues: CASSVRGRRTVNTGELFF. The full variable domain, rest sourced from reference TRBV11-2 and TRBJ2-2, is EAGVAQSPRYKIIEKRQSVAFWCNPISGHATLYWYQQILGQGPKLLIQFQNNGVVDDSQLPKDRFSAERLKGVDSTLKIQPAKLEDSAVYLCASSVRGRRTVNTGELFFGEGSRLTVL.

V and J are TRBV7-2 and TRBJ1-2; 7 bases are a match to TRBD1. Trimming removed 0 bases from V and 0 bases from J; junction bases left unmatched: 4. The CDR3 covers 16 residues. CDR1 and CDR2 (germline): SGHTA, FQGNSA. CDR3 coding DNA: TGTGCCAGCAGCTTAGCGCTGGGACAGACTAACTATGGCTACACCTTC. It yields the protein CASSLALGQTNYGYTF.

This clone appeared once. The chain carries TRBV25-1 and TRBJ2-7; 7 positions agree with TRBD1. The CDR3 is 12 amino acids. V trimming: 5 bases; J trimming: 4 bases; junction bases outside the gene matches: 2. Germline V gives CDR1 MGHDK, CDR2 SYGVNS. CDR3 residues: CASSPQGYEQYF. The CDR3 coding sequence is TGTGCCAGCAGTCCACAGGGGTACGAGCAGTACTTC.

V and J are TRBV7-7 and TRBJ1-5, with D perhaps TRBD1 (6 bases). V gave up 4 bases and J gave up 3 bases, with 19 bases separating them. Germline V gene data show CDR1 as SSHAT and CDR2 as FNYEAQ (reference sequence). The CDR3 loop spans 17 amino acids. CDR3 sequence (DNA): TGTGCCAGCAGCTACGGGGGGGGCAGGCGGATCAATCAGCCCCAGCATTTT. This encodes CASSYGGGRRINQPQHF.

The V and J genes are TRBV7-2 and TRBJ2-3; 10 nucleotides match TRBD2. V was pared by 1 base and J by 5 bases, with 6 bases of the junction left unmatched. The CDR3 totals 16 residues. Germline-derived CDR1 and CDR2 are SGHTA and FQGNSA. The CDR3 sequence is CASSLDLPSGGDTQYF. The CDR3 DNA sequence: TGTGCCAGCAGCTTAGATCTTCCTAGCGGGGGAGATACGCAGTATTTT.

The CDR3 region has the DNA TGTGCCAGCAGTTTTCAGGGCAGGGGTACTCAGCCCCAGCATTTT. Encoded protein: CASSFQGRGTQPQHF. The rearrangement links TRBV28 to TRBJ1-5; D might be TRBD1 (6 bases). This CDR3 has 15 residues. Germline CDR1 MDHEN, CDR2 SYDVKM. V was cut by 3 bases and J by 6 bases, with 15 bases left in between. The complete variable domain, with remaining parts taken from reference TRBV28 and TRBJ1-5, reads DVKVTQSSRYLVKRTGEKVFLECVQDMDHENMFWYRQDPGLGLRLIYFSYDVKMKEKGDIPEGYSVSREKKERFSLILESASTNQTSMYLCASSFQGRGTQPQHFGDGTRLSIL.

This clone came up once. This chain links TRBV7-8 with TRBJ2-2, with D possibly matching TRBD1 (6 bases). Trimming removed 6 bases from V and 0 bases from J, with 17 bases in between. This CDR3 has 17 residues. CDR1 is SGHVS, CDR2 FQNEAQ, per germline. The CDR3 protein is CASRGEPGGANTGELFF. The CDR3 DNA sequence: TGTGCCAGCAGGGGTGAGCCTGGGGGCGCGAACACCGGGGAGCTGTTTTTT.

This clone was recorded once. This chain uses TRBV4-1 with TRBJ2-1, with 8 bases that match TRBD1. This CDR3 region has 16 residues. The V and J ends lost 3 bases and 5 bases, in that order; junction bases with no gene match: 9. CDR1 MGHRA and CDR2 YSYEKL come from the germline V gene. The CDR3 spells CASSHPGTGGNNEQFF. The CDR3 DNA is TGCGCCAGCAGCCATCCCGGGACAGGAGGGAACAATGAGCAGTTCTTC.

The V gene is TRBV18, the J gene TRBJ2-7, with D perhaps matching TRBD1 (5 bases). Germline CDR1 reads KGHSH; CDR2 reads LQKENI. V dropped 3 bases and J dropped 2 bases, with 11 bases sitting between them. This CDR3 comprises 14 residues. Here the CDR3 DNA reads TGTGCCAGCTCACCTATAGGGGAACCCTACGAGCAGTACTTC. This encodes CASSPIGEPYEQYF.

This chain links TRBV19 with TRBJ2-7; no definite D call. Trimming left V 0 bases short and J 4 bases short, with 7 bases between. Germline loops: CDR1 LNHDA, CDR2 SQIVND (reference sequence). This CDR3 contains 13 residues. The CDR3 sequence is CASSIDLRYEQYF. The CDR3 DNA follows: TGTGCCAGTAGTATAGATCTGAGATACGAGCAGTACTTC.

About this clone itself: At one boundary the junction diverges from the germline segment, which might be a read error. The chain uses TRBV5-1 and TRBJ1-2, with D possibly TRBD1 on 5 matching bases. CDR1 and CDR2 from the germline V gene are SGHRS and YFSETQ. CDR3 length equals 14 residues. The CDR3 region is CANSLGWGDDGYTF. CDR3 nucleotide sequence: TGCGCCAACAGCTTAGGTTGGGGGGATGACGGCTACACCTTC.

V usage is TRBV5-1 and J usage is TRBJ2-5, with D possibly being TRBD2 (5 bases). Germline CDR1 is SGHRS and CDR2 is YFSETQ. The length of the CDR3 is 16 residues. The ends were cut back, 1 base at V and 1 base at J, with 14 bases in the middle. The CDR3 here is CASSLRPGVSQETQYF. The CDR3 nucleotides are TGCGCCAGCAGCTTGCGCCCCGGGGTAAGCCAAGAGACCCAGTACTTC.

This clone came up once. This rearrangement joins TRBV7-9 to TRBJ2-3; the D is unclear. CDR3 size: 13 residues. V was shortened by 6 bases and J by 1 base, with 8 bases between the two germline ends. CDR1 and CDR2 from the germline V gene are SEHNR and FQNEAQ (reference sequence). In nucleotides, the CDR3 is TGTGCCAGCAGAAGTCAGGGCACAGATACGCAGTATTTT. It is translated as CASRSQGTDTQYF.

This chain uses TRBV19 with TRBJ1-1; the D gene is possibly TRBD1 (6 bases). The CDR3 extends over 14 amino acids. Trimming left V 3 bases short and J 4 bases short, with 12 bases between. The germline gives CDR1 LNHDA, CDR2 SQIVND (reference sequence). The CDR3 DNA follows: TGTGCCAGTAGTATGGCAGGGGCGGGCACTGAAGCTTTCTTT. This sequence encodes CASSMAGAGTEAFF. The full variable domain, its missing parts supplied by reference TRBV19 and TRBJ1-1, is DGGITQSPKYLFRKEGQNVTLSCEQNLNHDAMYWYRQDPGQGLRLIYYSQIVNDFQKGDIAEGYSVSREKKESFPLTVTSAQKNPTAFYLCASSMAGAGTEAFFGQGTRLTVV.

The chain employs TRBV2 and TRBJ1-2; D unclear. The CDR3 contains 12 residues. V was pared by 6 bases and J by 1 base, with 6 bases between. Germline V CDR1 and CDR2: SNHLY, FYNNEI. In DNA, the CDR3 is TGTGCCAGCAGGAACAATAACTATGGCTACACCTTC. It is translated as CASRNNNYGYTF.

The J gene is TRBJ1-5, the V gene TRBV29-1; 10 positions match TRBD1. The CDR3 is 15 residues long. In germline, CDR1 is SQVTM, CDR2 ANQGSEA. V trimming: 4 bases; J trimming: 3 bases; junction bases outside the gene matches: 6. The CDR3 reads CSVVGGQGTNQPQHF. For the CDR3, the DNA is TGCAGCGTTGTCGGGGGACAGGGGACCAATCAGCCCCAGCATTTT.

Comments on this clone: Other DNA sequences from this sample encode an identical CDR3 as well. The chain has TRBV7-2 and TRBJ2-5; TRBD1 agrees at 7 bases. Germline CDR1 and CDR2: SGHTA and FQGNSA. The CDR3 is 14 residues long. The V gene end was trimmed by 5 bases and the J gene end by 3 bases; junction bases not matched to a gene: 6. The CDR3 nucleotides are TGTGCCAGCAGCGTCGAGACAGGGAAAGAGACCCAGTACTTC. Its protein is CASSVETGKETQYF.

The rearrangement joins TRBV18 to TRBJ1-5; a weak D match, TRBD1 (6 bases). The CDR3 has 16 residues. CDR1 KGHSH and CDR2 LQKENI come from the germline V gene. V was pared by 3 bases and J by 1 base, with 13 bases between. CDR3 amino acids: CASSPAGARSNQPQHF. CDR3 sequence (DNA): TGTGCCAGCTCACCGGCAGGGGCTCGGAGCAATCAGCCCCAGCATTTT.

The chain couples TRBV28 to TRBJ1-1; D may be TRBD1 (5 bases). Germline-derived CDR1 and CDR2 are MDHEN and SYDVKM. Between the trimmed V and J ends, which lost 6 bases and 7 bases, there was a span of 15 bases. The CDR3 is 13 residues long. CDR3 protein: CASSYLGQGEAFF. The CDR3 DNA sequence: TGTGCCAGCAGCTACTTAGGGCAGGGTGAAGCTTTCTTT.

The chain uses TRBV10-3 and TRBJ1-5, with no clear D. The CDR3 has 13 residues. With 3 bases removed from V and 0 bases from J, the gap between germline ends came to 3 bases. In germline, CDR1 is ENHRY, CDR2 SYGVKD. The CDR3, as DNA: TGTGCCATCAGTGACAGTAGCAATCAGCCCCAGCATTTT. This sequence encodes CAISDSSNQPQHF.

This clone was seen only a few times. This chain links TRBV6-5 with TRBJ1-1; D gene ambiguous. Trimming pared 9 bases from V and 5 bases from J, leaving 10 bases between. This CDR3 has 11 amino acids. In germline, CDR1 is MNHEY, CDR2 SVGAGI. CDR3 sequence (DNA): TGTGCCAGTTTGAGAGCAACTGAAGCTTTCTTT. Translation: CASLRATEAFF.

CDR3 in amino acids: CASAMSSYNSPLHF. The CDR3 DNA reads TGTGCCTCCGCCATGAGCTCCTATAATTCACCCCTCCACTTT. The rearrangement links TRBV7-9 to TRBJ1-6; no clear D. In germline, CDR1 is SEHNR, CDR2 FQNEAQ (reference sequence). The germline V and J ends were trimmed by 11 bases and 0 bases, with 11 bases remaining between them. The CDR3 spans 14 residues.

V gene TRBV10-1 combines with J gene TRBJ1-1; 7 nucleotides agree with TRBD1. The germline gives CDR1 WNHNN, CDR2 SYGVQD (reference sequence). There are 14 residues in the CDR3. V was pared by 3 bases and J by 4 bases, with 5 bases of the junction left unmatched. CDR3 coding DNA: TGCGCCAGCAGTGACTCGACAGGGAGCACTGAAGCTTTCTTT. Encoded protein: CASSDSTGSTEAFF.

This clone showed up just a few times. The V gene is TRBV27, the J gene TRBJ2-1, with 12 positions matching TRBD2. After removal of 3 bases from V and 14 bases from J, the junction contained 17 bases not matched to a gene. This CDR3 spans 17 amino acids. In germline, CDR1 is MNHEY, CDR2 SMNVEV (reference sequence). CDR3 coding DNA: TGTGCCAGCAGTTTCACCCTACCGGGACTAGCGGGCCGTGGGGAGTTCTTC. This gives the protein CASSFTLPGLAGRGEFF.